A single sample is the source of the 16 T cell receptor beta chains below, sequenced in a study of cytomegalovirus exposure and HLA in healthy donors. The PCR made use of 60 Vbeta and 13 Jbeta primers. TCRdb's copy holds only in-frame clones and misses some; the assay was immunoSEQ multiplex PCR. The data hold about 83,000 clones, with about four fifths observed a single time. The sequencing input was PBMCs. Every receptor here comes from a woman aged 25 to 45 in good health and CMV-seronegative.

The gene calls are TRBV5-6 and TRBJ1-5; 9 nucleotides line up with TRBD1. Trimming removed 1 base from V and 6 bases from J; junction bases left unmatched: 8. Germline values: CDR1 SGHDT, CDR2 YYEEEE. The CDR3 consists of 16 residues. The CDR3 protein is CASSLSTGGPFQPQHF. Here the CDR3 DNA reads TGTGCCAGCAGCTTGTCGACAGGGGGTCCTTTTCAGCCCCAGCATTTT.

The V and J genes are TRBV25-1 and TRBJ1-5; D remains ambiguous. The CDR3 spans 14 residues. The V end lost 3 bases, the J end lost 5 bases, and 11 bases lay between the germline ends. CDR1 MGHDK and CDR2 SYGVNS come from the germline V gene. Here the CDR3 reads CASSEVDTYQPQHF. CDR3 DNA: TGTGCCAGCAGTGAGGTAGACACTTATCAGCCCCAGCATTTT. The full variable domain, rest sourced from reference TRBV25-1 and TRBJ1-5, is EADIYQTPRYLVIGTGKKITLECSQTMGHDKMYWYQQDPGMELHLIHYSYGVNSTEKGDLSSESTVSRIRTEHFPLTLESARPSHTSQYLCASSEVDTYQPQHFGDGTRLSIL.

This chain links TRBV5-4 with TRBJ2-2; 9 nucleotides line up with TRBD2. The CDR3 has 16 residues. CDR1 is SGHNT, CDR2 YYREEE, per germline (reference sequence). Germline trimming cut 6 bases from V and 4 bases from J; bases unmatched to any gene: 10. The chain's CDR3 is CASTGFAGGGTGELFF. CDR3 in DNA: TGTGCCAGCACCGGCTTCGCGGGAGGGGGCACCGGGGAGCTGTTTTTT.

This rearrangement joins TRBV7-6 to TRBJ2-7, with 7 bases fitting TRBD2. Germline V gene sequence: CDR1 SGHVS, CDR2 FNYEAQ. With 5 bases clipped from V and 5 bases from J, the junction kept 12 bases outside the gene matches. The length of the CDR3 is 15 residues. CDR3 residues: CASSGNGGRGDEQYF. The CDR3 coding sequence is TGTGCCAGCAGCGGGAACGGGGGGAGGGGCGACGAGCAGTACTTC.

This clone was recorded only once. The chain employs TRBV5-4 and TRBJ2-3; 9 nucleotides match TRBD1. V gave up 0 bases and J gave up 0 bases; unmatched junction bases: 2. Germline V gene data show CDR1 as SGHNT and CDR2 as YYREEE (reference sequence). This CDR3 has 16 amino acids. CDR3 nucleotide sequence: TGTGCCAGCAGCTTGGCGACAGGGGGTAGCACAGATACGCAGTATTTT. The encoded protein is CASSLATGGSTDTQYF.

This rearrangement joins TRBV4-2 to TRBJ1-1; tentative D call: TRBD1 (6 bases). The CDR3 covers 14 residues. Germline V lookup: CDR1 LGHNA, CDR2 YNFKEQ. V gave up 4 bases and J gave up 1 base, with 10 bases separating them. DNA for the CDR3: TGTGCCAGCAGCCGACCACAGGGGAACACTGAAGCTTTCTTT. This sequence encodes CASSRPQGNTEAFF.

The chain links TRBV5-4 to TRBJ2-3, with 11 nucleotides matching TRBD1. Trimming took 4 bases from V and 4 from J; bases not matched to a gene: 8. Germline V gene data show CDR1 as SGHNT and CDR2 as YYREEE (reference sequence). CDR3 length: 16 amino acids. The CDR3 loop is CASSPRTGGQSDTQYF. The CDR3 DNA is TGTGCCAGCAGCCCTAGGACAGGGGGCCAATCAGATACGCAGTATTTT. Using reference TRBV5-4 and TRBJ2-3 for the parts outside the CDR3, the full variable domain is ETGVTQSPTHLIKTRGQQVTLRCSSQSGHNTVSWYQQALGQGPQFIFQYYREEENGRGNFPPRFSGLQFPNYSSELNVNALELDDSALYLCASSPRTGGQSDTQYFGPGTRLTVL.

This chain connects TRBV5-1 to TRBJ1-1, with TRBD1 matching over 10 bases. With 4 bases clipped from V and 1 base from J, the junction kept 4 bases outside the gene matches. There are 15 residues in the CDR3. Per the germline V gene, CDR1 is SGHRS and CDR2 is YFSETQ. The chain's CDR3 is CASSGDRGGNTEAFF. The CDR3 DNA is TGCGCCAGCAGCGGGGACAGGGGTGGGAACACTGAAGCTTTCTTT.

The chain has TRBV6-5 and TRBJ1-5; D remains ambiguous. The CDR3 is 12 amino acids. Germline lookup yields CDR1 MNHEY and CDR2 SVGAGI. The ends were cut back, 5 bases at V and 7 bases at J, with 9 bases in the middle. CDR3 DNA sequence: TGTGCCAGCAGTGGCCCGGGACAGCCCCAGCATTTT. It codes for CASSGPGQPQHF.

The table lists this clone with a count of one. The V call is TRBV4-1, the J call TRBJ2-3; TRBD2 agrees at 8 bases. CDR3 length equals 15 residues. Trimming took 2 bases from V and 2 from J; bases not matched to a gene: 3. Germline V gives CDR1 MGHRA, CDR2 YSYEKL. The CDR3 DNA reads as TGCGCCAGCAGCCAAATAGCGGGATCCACAGATACGCAGTATTTT. Amino acid sequence: CASSQIAGSTDTQYF.

V and J are TRBV5-3 and TRBJ2-7; TRBD1 matches 8 bases. TRBV5-3 is annotated as an ORF whose role is uncertain. The V segment lost 2 bases and the J segment 4 bases; nucleotides outside the gene matches: 32. The CDR3 is 23 amino acids. The CDR3 DNA sequence: TGTGCCAGAAGCTTAGCGAGAAAGGACAGGCAGGGGGCATGGCTAGCGCAGGAGTACGAGCAGTACTTC. Translation gives CARSLARKDRQGAWLAQEYEQYF.

The rearrangement uses TRBV2 and TRBJ2-1; TRBD2 matches 8 bases. Germline V gene sequence: CDR1 SNHLY, CDR2 FYNNEI. Germline trimming cut 6 bases from V and 7 bases from J; bases unmatched to any gene: 8. The CDR3 sequence is 14 residues long. As DNA, the CDR3 is TGTGCCAGCAGAAGCGGGAGAGGAAAAAATGAGCAGTTCTTC. It specifies CASRSGRGKNEQFF.

The chain recombines TRBV18 with TRBJ2-4, with D possibly being TRBD2 (6 bases). The V end lost 3 bases, the J end lost 4 bases, and 13 bases lay between the germline ends. Germline V gene data show CDR1 as KGHSH and CDR2 as LQKENI. The CDR3 is 15 amino acids. The CDR3 loop is CASSPGLSLKNIQYF. CDR3 DNA: TGTGCCAGCTCACCGGGACTCTCCCTAAAAAACATTCAGTACTTC.

The genes are TRBV5-6 and TRBJ2-2; perhaps TRBD1 as D (8 bases). Germline-derived CDR1 and CDR2 are SGHDT and YYEEEE. This CDR3 region has 15 residues. Trimming took off 9 bases at V and 4 bases at J, with 19 bases between the two ends. CDR3 in amino acids: CAIHRGGSSTGELFF. The CDR3 nucleotides read TGTGCCATCCACAGGGGGGGGAGCTCCACCGGGGAGCTGTTTTTT. Variable domain in full (rest from reference TRBV5-6 and TRBJ2-2): DAGVTQSPTHLIKTRGQQVTLRCSPKSGHDTVSWYQQALGQGPQFIFQYYEEEERQRGNFPDRFSGHQFPNYSSELNVNALLLGDSALYLCAIHRGGSSTGELFFGEGSRLTVL.

CDR3 sequence (DNA): TGTGCCGGTTCAGGGGACAGCCGCGGAAACACCATATATTTT. Protein sequence: CAGSGDSRGNTIYF. The genes are TRBV30 and TRBJ1-3, with 7 bases identical to TRBD1. Germline trimming cut 8 bases from V and 4 bases from J; bases unmatched to any gene: 11. This CDR3 is 14 amino acids long. CDR1 GTSNPN and CDR2 SVGIG come from the germline V gene (reference sequence). The complete variable domain, with remaining parts taken from reference TRBV30 and TRBJ1-3, reads SQTIHQWPATLVQPVGSPLSLECTVEGTSNPNLYWYRQAAGRGLQLLFYSVGIGQISSEVPQNLSASRPQDRQFILSSKKLLLSDSGFYLCAGSGDSRGNTIYFGEGSWLTVV.

The chain's CDR3 is CASSTDPGDSPLHF. Written as DNA, the CDR3 is TGTGCCAGCAGCACTGACCCAGGGGACTCACCCCTCCACTTT. The J gene is TRBJ1-6, the V gene TRBV5-4; D might be TRBD1 (6 bases). The CDR3 has 14 residues. Germline V gene data show CDR1 as SGHNT and CDR2 as YYREEE (reference sequence). V lost 4 bases, J lost 10 bases, and 15 bases lay in between.